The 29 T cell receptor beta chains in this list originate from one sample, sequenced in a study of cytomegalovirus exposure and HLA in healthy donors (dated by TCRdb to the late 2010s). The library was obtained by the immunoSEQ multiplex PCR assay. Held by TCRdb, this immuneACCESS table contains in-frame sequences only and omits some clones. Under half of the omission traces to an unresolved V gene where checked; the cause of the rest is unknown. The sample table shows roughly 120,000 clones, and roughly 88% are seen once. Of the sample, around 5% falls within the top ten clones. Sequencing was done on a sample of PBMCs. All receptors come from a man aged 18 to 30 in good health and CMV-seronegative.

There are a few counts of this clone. The CDR3 is CASSQEGALNTEAFF. The CDR3 nucleotides read TGTGCCAGCAGCCAAGAGGGGGCACTTAACACTGAAGCTTTCTTT. The genes are TRBV14 and TRBJ1-1, with D possibly matching TRBD1 (6 bases). Trimming left V 0 bases short and J 2 bases short, with 10 bases between. This CDR3 spans 15 amino acids. Germline CDR1 is SGHDN and CDR2 is FVKESK.

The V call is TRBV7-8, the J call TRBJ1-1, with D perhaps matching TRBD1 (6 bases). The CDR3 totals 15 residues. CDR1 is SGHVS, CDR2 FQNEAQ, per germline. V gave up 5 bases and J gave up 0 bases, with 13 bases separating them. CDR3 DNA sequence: TGTGCCAGCAGCCCTCTGACAGGCCTGAACACTGAAGCTTTCTTT. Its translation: CASSPLTGLNTEAFF.

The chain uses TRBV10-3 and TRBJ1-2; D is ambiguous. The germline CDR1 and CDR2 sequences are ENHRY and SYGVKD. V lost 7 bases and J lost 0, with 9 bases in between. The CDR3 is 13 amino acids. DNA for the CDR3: TGTGCCATCAACATCGGAGCTAACTATGGCTACACCTTC. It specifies CAINIGANYGYTF.

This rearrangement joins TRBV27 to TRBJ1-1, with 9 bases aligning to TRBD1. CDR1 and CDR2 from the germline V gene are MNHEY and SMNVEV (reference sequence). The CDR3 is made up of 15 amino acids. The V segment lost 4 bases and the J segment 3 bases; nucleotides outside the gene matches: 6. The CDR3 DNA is TGTGCCAGCAGTTCAGGGACAGGGCGTGACACTGAAGCTTTCTTT. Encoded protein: CASSSGTGRDTEAFF.

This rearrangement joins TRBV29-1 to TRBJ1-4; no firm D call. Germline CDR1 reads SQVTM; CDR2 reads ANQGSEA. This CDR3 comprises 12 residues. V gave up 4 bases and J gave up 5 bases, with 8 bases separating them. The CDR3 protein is CSVGGGNEKLFF. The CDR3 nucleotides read TGCAGCGTTGGCGGAGGGAATGAAAAACTGTTTTTT.

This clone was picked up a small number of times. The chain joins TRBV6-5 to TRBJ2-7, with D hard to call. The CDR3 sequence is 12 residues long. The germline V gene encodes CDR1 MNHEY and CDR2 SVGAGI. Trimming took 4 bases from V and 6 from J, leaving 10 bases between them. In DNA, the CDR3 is TGTGCCAGCAGTTTCCGTCTCGGCGAGCAGTACTTC. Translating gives CASSFRLGEQYF.

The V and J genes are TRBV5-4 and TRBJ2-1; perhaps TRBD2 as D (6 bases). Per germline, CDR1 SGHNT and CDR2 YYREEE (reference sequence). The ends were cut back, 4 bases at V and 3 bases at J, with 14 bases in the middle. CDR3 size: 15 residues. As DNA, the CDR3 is TGTGCCAGCAGCCAAGCCCGGGACTTCTACAATGAGCAGTTCTTC. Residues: CASSQARDFYNEQFF.

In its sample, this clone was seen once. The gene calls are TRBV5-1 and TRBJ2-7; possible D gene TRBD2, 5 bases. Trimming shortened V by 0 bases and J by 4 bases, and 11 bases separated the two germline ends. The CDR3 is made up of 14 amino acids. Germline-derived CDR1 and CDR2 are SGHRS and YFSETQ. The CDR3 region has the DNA TGCGCCAGCAGCTTGGAGACACGGGGATACGAGCAGTACTTC. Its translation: CASSLETRGYEQYF.

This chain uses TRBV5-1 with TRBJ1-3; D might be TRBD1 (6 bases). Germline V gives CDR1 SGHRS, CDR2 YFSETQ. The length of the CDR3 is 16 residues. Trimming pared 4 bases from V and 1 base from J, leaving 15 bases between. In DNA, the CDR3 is TGCGCCAGCAGCCGGGAGGGGGGGCAATCTGGAAACACCATATATTTT. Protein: CASSREGGQSGNTIYF. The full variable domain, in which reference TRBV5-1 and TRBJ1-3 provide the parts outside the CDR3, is KAGVTQTPRYLIKTRGQQVTLSCSPISGHRSVSWYQQTPGQGLQFLFEYFSETQRNKGNFPGRFSGRQFSNSRSEMNVSTLELGDSALYLCASSREGGQSGNTIYFGEGSWLTVV.

The CDR3 spells CASSSLRDKTNYGYTF. The CDR3, as DNA: TGTGCCAGCAGCTCCCTACGGGACAAAACTAACTATGGCTACACCTTC. This chain connects TRBV7-9 to TRBJ1-2; D might be TRBD1 (6 bases). In germline, CDR1 is SEHNR, CDR2 FQNEAQ (reference sequence). V shed 4 bases and J shed 0 bases, with 15 bases lying between them. This CDR3 contains 16 residues.

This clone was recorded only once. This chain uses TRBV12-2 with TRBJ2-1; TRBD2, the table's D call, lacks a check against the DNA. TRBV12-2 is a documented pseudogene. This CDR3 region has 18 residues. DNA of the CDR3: TGTGCAAGTCGCCCGGGCGGGGTTTCAGCGGGAGATTACAATGAGCAGTTCTTC. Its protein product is CASRPGGVSAGDYNEQFF.

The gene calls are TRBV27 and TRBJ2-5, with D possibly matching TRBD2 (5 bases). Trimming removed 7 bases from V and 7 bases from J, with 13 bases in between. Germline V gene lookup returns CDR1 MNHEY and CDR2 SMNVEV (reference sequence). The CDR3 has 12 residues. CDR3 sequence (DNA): TGTGCCAGCACCTCACCCGGAGGGACCCAGTACTTC. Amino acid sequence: CASTSPGGTQYF.

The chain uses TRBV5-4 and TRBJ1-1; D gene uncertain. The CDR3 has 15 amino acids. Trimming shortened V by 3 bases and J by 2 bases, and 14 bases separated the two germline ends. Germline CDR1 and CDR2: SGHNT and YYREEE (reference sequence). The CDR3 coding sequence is TGTGCCAGCAGCTCAAGAGGGTTAATAAACACTGAAGCTTTCTTT. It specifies CASSSRGLINTEAFF.

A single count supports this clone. This CDR3 is CASSERERRNEQYF. In nucleotides, the CDR3 is TGTGCCAGCAGTGAGCGGGAGCGGAGGAACGAGCAGTACTTC. The chain joins TRBV25-1 to TRBJ2-7; TRBD2 agrees at 7 bases. Germline CDR1 MGHDK, CDR2 SYGVNS. The V segment lost 3 bases and the J segment 5 bases; nucleotides outside the gene matches: 7. The CDR3 extends over 14 amino acids.

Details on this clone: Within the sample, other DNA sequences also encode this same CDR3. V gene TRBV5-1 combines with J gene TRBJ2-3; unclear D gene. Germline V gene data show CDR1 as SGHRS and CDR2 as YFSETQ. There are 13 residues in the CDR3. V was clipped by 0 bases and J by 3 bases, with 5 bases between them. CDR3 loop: CASSLVLTDTQYF. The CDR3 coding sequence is TGCGCCAGCAGCTTGGTACTGACAGATACGCAGTATTTT.

As DNA, the CDR3 is TGTGCCAGCAGCTTGGAGGCCTTGGACAGAGAAACCTTTGAAGCTTTCTTT. Residues: CASSLEALDRETFEAFF. The J gene is TRBJ1-1, the V gene TRBV5-6; D is perhaps TRBD1 (6 bases). Germline V gene sequence: CDR1 SGHDT, CDR2 YYEEEE. This CDR3 spans 17 amino acids. The V end lost 0 bases, the J end lost 7 bases, and 22 bases lay between the germline ends.

The CDR3: CASSEPRTGVVADTQYF. The CDR3 nucleotides read TGTGCCAGCAGTGAACCCAGGACAGGGGTGGTTGCAGATACGCAGTATTTT. V gene TRBV25-1 combines with J gene TRBJ2-3, with 9 bases fitting TRBD1. The germline gives CDR1 MGHDK, CDR2 SYGVNS. The CDR3 covers 17 residues. V shed 2 bases and J 4 bases; nucleotides not matched to a gene: 10.

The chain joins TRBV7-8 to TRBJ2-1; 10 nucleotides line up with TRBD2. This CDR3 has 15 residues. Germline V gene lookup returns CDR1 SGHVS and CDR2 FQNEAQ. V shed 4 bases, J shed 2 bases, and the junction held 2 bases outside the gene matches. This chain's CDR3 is CASSSTSGAYNEQFF. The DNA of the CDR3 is TGTGCCAGCAGCTCCACTAGCGGGGCCTACAATGAGCAGTTCTTC.

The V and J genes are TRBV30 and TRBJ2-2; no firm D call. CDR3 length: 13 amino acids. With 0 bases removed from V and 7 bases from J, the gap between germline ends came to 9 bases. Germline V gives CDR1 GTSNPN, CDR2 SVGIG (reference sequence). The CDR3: CAWSVRVIGELFF. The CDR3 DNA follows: TGTGCCTGGAGTGTACGGGTAATCGGGGAGCTGTTTTTT.

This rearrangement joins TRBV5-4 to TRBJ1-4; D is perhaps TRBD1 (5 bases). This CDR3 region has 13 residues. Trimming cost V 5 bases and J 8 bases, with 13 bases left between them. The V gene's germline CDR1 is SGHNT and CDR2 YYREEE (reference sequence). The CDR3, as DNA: TGTGCCAGCAGGGTGGGGGGAGACGAAAAACTGTTTTTT. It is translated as CASRVGGDEKLFF.

Here the CDR3 reads CASSGLAKNGRETQYF. The CDR3 bases are TGCGCCAGCAGTGGGCTAGCAAAGAATGGTAGGGAGACCCAGTACTTC. The V gene is TRBV10-2, the J gene TRBJ2-5; possibly TRBD2 for D (5 bases). With 4 bases removed from V and 5 bases from J, the gap between germline ends came to 20 bases. This CDR3 comprises 16 residues. Germline values: CDR1 WSHSY, CDR2 SAAADI.

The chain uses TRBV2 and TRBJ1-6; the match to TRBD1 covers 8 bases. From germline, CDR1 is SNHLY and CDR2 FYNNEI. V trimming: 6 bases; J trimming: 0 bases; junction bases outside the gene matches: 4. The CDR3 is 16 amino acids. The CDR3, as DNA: TGTGCCAGCAGCGGACAGGGTAGCTCCTATAATTCACCCCTCCACTTT. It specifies CASSGQGSSYNSPLHF.

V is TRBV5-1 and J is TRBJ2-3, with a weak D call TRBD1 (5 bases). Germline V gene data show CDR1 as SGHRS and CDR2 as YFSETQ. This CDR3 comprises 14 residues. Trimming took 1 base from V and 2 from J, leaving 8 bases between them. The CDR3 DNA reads TGCGCCAGCAGCTTGACAGGTTACACAGATACGCAGTATTTT. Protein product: CASSLTGYTDTQYF. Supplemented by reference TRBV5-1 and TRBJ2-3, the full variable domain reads KAGVTQTPRYLIKTRGQQVTLSCSPISGHRSVSWYQQTPGQGLQFLFEYFSETQRNKGNFPGRFSGRQFSNSRSEMNVSTLELGDSALYLCASSLTGYTDTQYFGPGTRLTVL.

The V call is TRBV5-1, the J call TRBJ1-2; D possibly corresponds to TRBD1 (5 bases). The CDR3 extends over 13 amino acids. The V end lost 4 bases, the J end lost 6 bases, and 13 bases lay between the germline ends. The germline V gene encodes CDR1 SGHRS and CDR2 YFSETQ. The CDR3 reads CASSVGVPDGYTF. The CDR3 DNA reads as TGCGCCAGCAGCGTAGGGGTTCCGGATGGCTACACCTTC.

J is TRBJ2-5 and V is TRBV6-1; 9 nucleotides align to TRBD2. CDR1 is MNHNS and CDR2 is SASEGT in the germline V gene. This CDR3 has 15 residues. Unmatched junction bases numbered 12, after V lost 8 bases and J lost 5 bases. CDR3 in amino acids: CASGIAGGPLETQYF. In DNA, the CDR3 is TGTGCCAGCGGAATCGCGGGGGGGCCCTTGGAGACCCAGTACTTC.

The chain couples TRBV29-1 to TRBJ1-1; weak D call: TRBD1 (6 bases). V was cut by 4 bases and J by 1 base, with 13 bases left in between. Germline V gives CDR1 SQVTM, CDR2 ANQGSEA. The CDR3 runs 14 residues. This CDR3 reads CSVVGQLTNTEAFF. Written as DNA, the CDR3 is TGCAGCGTTGTCGGACAGTTAACGAACACTGAAGCTTTCTTT.

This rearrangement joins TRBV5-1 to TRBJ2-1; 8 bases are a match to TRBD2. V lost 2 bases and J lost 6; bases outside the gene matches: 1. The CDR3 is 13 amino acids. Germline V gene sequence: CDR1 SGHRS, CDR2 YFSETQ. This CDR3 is CASSLSGSNEQFF. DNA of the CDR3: TGCGCCAGCAGCTTAAGCGGGAGCAATGAGCAGTTCTTC. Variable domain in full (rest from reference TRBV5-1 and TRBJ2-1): KAGVTQTPRYLIKTRGQQVTLSCSPISGHRSVSWYQQTPGQGLQFLFEYFSETQRNKGNFPGRFSGRQFSNSRSEMNVSTLELGDSALYLCASSLSGSNEQFFGPGTRLTVL.

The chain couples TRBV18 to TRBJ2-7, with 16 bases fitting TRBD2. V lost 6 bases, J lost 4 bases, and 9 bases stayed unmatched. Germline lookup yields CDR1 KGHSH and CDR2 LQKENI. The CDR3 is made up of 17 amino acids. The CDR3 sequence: CASSQGTSGRAGYEQYF. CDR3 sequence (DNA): TGTGCCAGCTCCCAGGGGACTAGCGGGAGGGCCGGGTACGAGCAGTACTTC.

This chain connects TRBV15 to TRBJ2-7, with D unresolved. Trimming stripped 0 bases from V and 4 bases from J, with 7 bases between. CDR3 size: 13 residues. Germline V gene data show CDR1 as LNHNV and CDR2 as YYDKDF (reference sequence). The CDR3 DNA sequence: TGTGCCACCAGCAGAGATAGCAGTTACGAGCAGTACTTC. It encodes CATSRDSSYEQYF.